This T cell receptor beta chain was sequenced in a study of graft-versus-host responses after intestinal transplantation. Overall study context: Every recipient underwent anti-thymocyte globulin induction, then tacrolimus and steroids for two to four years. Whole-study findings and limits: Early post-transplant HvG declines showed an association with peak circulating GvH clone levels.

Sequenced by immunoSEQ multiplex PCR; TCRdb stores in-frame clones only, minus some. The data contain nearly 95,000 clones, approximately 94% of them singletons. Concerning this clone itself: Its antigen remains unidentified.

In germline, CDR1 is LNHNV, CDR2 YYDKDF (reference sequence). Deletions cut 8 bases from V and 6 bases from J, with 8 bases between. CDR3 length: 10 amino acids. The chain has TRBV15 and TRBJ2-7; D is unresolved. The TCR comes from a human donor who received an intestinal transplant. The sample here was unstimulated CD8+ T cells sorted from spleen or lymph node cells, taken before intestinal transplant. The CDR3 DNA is TGTGCCACCCAGGCCAGCGAGCAGTACTTC. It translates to CATQASEQYF.